Listed here are 18 T cell receptor beta chains from one sample, sequenced in a study of T cell changes during pregnancy in multiple sclerosis. Produced via immunoSEQ multiplex PCR; TCRdb's table is partial and in-frame only. The repertoire has about 55,000 clones, roughly 94% of them found once; the top ten carry roughly 2.5%. Sequences were derived from CD8+ T cells from peripheral blood mononuclear cells, sampled after pregnancy. Source of these receptors: a female donor with multiple sclerosis, enrolled in a pregnancy study.

J is TRBJ1-2 and V is TRBV28; D remains unclear. Trimming took 4 bases from V and 8 from J, leaving 17 bases between them. Per germline, CDR1 MDHEN and CDR2 SYDVKM. This CDR3 spans 14 amino acids. The DNA for the CDR3 is TGTGCCAGCAGTTCCCAACGAGGTACGTGGGGCTACACCTTC. Translated, it gives CASSSQRGTWGYTF.

The chain combines TRBV28 with TRBJ2-2, with D possibly TRBD1 on 6 matching bases. V was clipped by 8 bases and J by 3 bases, with 19 bases between them. From germline, CDR1 is MDHEN and CDR2 SYDVKM. The CDR3 runs to 16 residues. The chain's CDR3 is CASGSHRVFDTGELFF. CDR3 sequence (DNA): TGTGCCAGCGGAAGCCACAGGGTTTTTGACACCGGGGAGCTGTTTTTT.

This chain uses TRBV5-5 with TRBJ1-2; D may be TRBD1 (5 bases). The CDR3 is made up of 13 amino acids. With 2 bases removed from V and 3 bases from J, the gap between germline ends came to 8 bases. Germline CDR1 SGHKS, CDR2 YYEKEE (reference sequence). CDR3 nucleotides: TGTGCCAGCAGCTTCGGCAGGGACTATGGCTACACCTTC. This gives the protein CASSFGRDYGYTF.

The chain employs TRBV13 and TRBJ2-7, with 8 bases that match TRBD2. Trimming removed 5 bases from V and 8 bases from J; junction bases left unmatched: 8. Looked up from germline, CDR1 is PRHDT and CDR2 is FYEKMQ (reference sequence). The CDR3 consists of 13 residues. CDR3 DNA sequence: TGTGCCAGCAGCCCCGGGACTAGGAGTAAGCAGTACTTC. It specifies CASSPGTRSKQYF.

The chain uses TRBV28 and TRBJ2-3; 7 nucleotides agree with TRBD2. After removal of 4 bases from V and 2 bases from J, the junction contained 6 bases not matched to a gene. Germline-derived CDR1 and CDR2 are MDHEN and SYDVKM. This CDR3 spans 15 amino acids. The chain's CDR3 is CASSWTSPLTDTQYF. The CDR3 nucleotides read TGTGCCAGCAGTTGGACTAGTCCCCTCACAGATACGCAGTATTTT.

About this clone: Other DNA sequences in the same sample also yield this CDR3. The chain is built from TRBV5-1 and TRBJ2-1; 11 bases line up with TRBD2. Losses at the gene ends were 4 bases for V and 0 bases for J; bases not matched to a gene: 3. The CDR3 is made up of 16 amino acids. The germline CDR1 and CDR2 sequences are SGHRS and YFSETQ. Written as DNA, the CDR3 is TGCGCCAGCAGCCTGGGACTAGCGGCCTCCTACAATGAGCAGTTCTTC. It translates to CASSLGLAASYNEQFF.

The chain links TRBV27 to TRBJ1-1; 8 bases are a match to TRBD1. The germline CDR1 and CDR2 sequences are MNHEY and SMNVEV (reference sequence). This CDR3 region has 13 residues. Trimming at V came to 6 bases and at J to 5 bases, leaving 5 bases not matched to a gene. The CDR3 protein is CASRYRGGTEAFF. The CDR3 DNA sequence: TGTGCCAGCAGATACAGGGGGGGGACTGAAGCTTTCTTT.

The CDR3 DNA sequence: TGTGCCAGTAGTATAGCAGGGGGAGAGACCCAGTACTTC. The encoded protein is CASSIAGGETQYF. This chain connects TRBV19 to TRBJ2-5, with 7 bases lining up with TRBD1. In germline, CDR1 is LNHDA, CDR2 SQIVND (reference sequence). Losses at the gene ends were 1 base for V and 4 bases for J; bases not matched to a gene: 0. The CDR3 contains 13 residues.

The chain is built from TRBV19 and TRBJ1-1; TRBD1 is a possible D gene (6 bases). This CDR3 has 13 amino acids. CDR1 is LNHDA and CDR2 is SQIVND in the germline V gene (reference sequence). The ends were cut back, 5 bases at V and 3 bases at J, with 10 bases in the middle. The CDR3: CASSWDTHTEAFF. The CDR3, as DNA: TGTGCCAGTAGTTGGGACACGCACACTGAAGCTTTCTTT.

V is TRBV1 and J is TRBJ2-1; TRBD2 was called by the table and not checked on the DNA. TRBV1 is reported as a pseudogene. The CDR3 length is 16 residues. CDR3 in DNA: TGCACCAGCAGCCAAGGTCGGCCGGGAGTCCACAATGAGCAGTTCTTC. This gives the protein CTSSQGRPGVHNEQFF.

This clone was detected a few times. This sequence joins TRBV6-6 and TRBJ1-1; D unresolved. V was pared by 6 bases and J by 6 bases, with 8 bases between. CDR1 is MNHNY and CDR2 is SVGAGI in the germline V gene (reference sequence). CDR3 length equals 11 residues. The CDR3 loop reads CASSPRSEAFF. CDR3 DNA: TGTGCCAGCAGCCCCCGGTCTGAAGCTTTCTTT.

The V and J genes are TRBV5-6 and TRBJ1-2; no firm D call. This CDR3 is built from 14 residues. The V gene lost 7 bases and the J gene lost 8 bases, with 21 bases spanning the gap. CDR1 is SGHDT, CDR2 YYEEEE, per germline. CDR3 sequence (DNA): TGTGCCAGCGATTTCGGTCGGTCCTTTATGGGCTACACCTTC. This sequence encodes CASDFGRSFMGYTF. Full variable domain (missing parts from reference TRBV5-6 and TRBJ1-2): DAGVTQSPTHLIKTRGQQVTLRCSPKSGHDTVSWYQQALGQGPQFIFQYYEEEERQRGNFPDRFSGHQFPNYSSELNVNALLLGDSALYLCASDFGRSFMGYTFGSGTRLTVV.

The chain is built from TRBV27 and TRBJ2-7, with 7 nucleotides matching TRBD1. CDR3 length: 13 amino acids. Germline CDR1 reads MNHEY; CDR2 reads SMNVEV (reference sequence). V trimming: 6 bases; J trimming: 3 bases; junction bases outside the gene matches: 5. Written as DNA, the CDR3 is TGTGCCAGCAGACAGGGGTATAACTACGAGCAGTACTTC. It is translated as CASRQGYNYEQYF.

The rearrangement links TRBV19 to TRBJ2-7; D is perhaps TRBD1 (6 bases). Deletions cut 5 bases from V and 1 base from J, with 12 bases between. Germline V gene sequence: CDR1 LNHDA, CDR2 SQIVND (reference sequence). This CDR3 region has 14 residues. Written as DNA, the CDR3 is TGTGCCAGTAGTTCCACAGGGAATTCCTACGAGCAGTACTTC. It is translated as CASSSTGNSYEQYF.

DNA of the CDR3: TGTGCCAGCAGCGATAGTCCAAGAGGGAGCTCCTACAATGAGCAGTTCTTC. Translation gives CASSDSPRGSSYNEQFF. The V call is TRBV9, the J call TRBJ2-1, with a possible D match to TRBD2 (5 bases). The V gene's germline CDR1 is SGDLS and CDR2 YYNGEE. V lost 3 bases to trimming and J lost 0 bases, with 16 bases between them. The CDR3 runs 17 residues.

The chain has TRBV5-1 and TRBJ2-7, with 9 nucleotides matching TRBD1. From germline, CDR1 is SGHRS and CDR2 YFSETQ. The junction had 23 bases not matched to a gene; V was cut back by 4 bases and J by 6 bases. This CDR3 spans 19 amino acids. The CDR3 loop reads CASSRAGTGSPGSQFEQYF. CDR3 DNA: TGCGCCAGCAGCCGCGCCGGGACAGGGTCCCCCGGGAGCCAATTCGAGCAGTACTTC.

V and J are TRBV7-9 and TRBJ2-1, with D maybe TRBD2 (6 bases). The germline V gene has CDR1 SEHNR and CDR2 FQNEAQ (reference sequence). This CDR3 comprises 14 residues. V was clipped by 4 bases and J by 5 bases, with 12 bases between them. The CDR3 sequence: CASSSQRVNNEQFF. The CDR3 nucleotides read TGTGCCAGCAGCTCACAGCGGGTTAACAATGAGCAGTTCTTC.

This chain connects TRBV1 to TRBJ1-4. TRBV1 is a documented pseudogene. CDR3 size: 19 residues. The CDR3: CTSSQVYPRGAGSNEKLFF. The CDR3 nucleotides are TGCACCAGCAGCCAAGTATATCCCCGGGGGGCGGGGTCGAATGAAAAACTGTTTTTT.